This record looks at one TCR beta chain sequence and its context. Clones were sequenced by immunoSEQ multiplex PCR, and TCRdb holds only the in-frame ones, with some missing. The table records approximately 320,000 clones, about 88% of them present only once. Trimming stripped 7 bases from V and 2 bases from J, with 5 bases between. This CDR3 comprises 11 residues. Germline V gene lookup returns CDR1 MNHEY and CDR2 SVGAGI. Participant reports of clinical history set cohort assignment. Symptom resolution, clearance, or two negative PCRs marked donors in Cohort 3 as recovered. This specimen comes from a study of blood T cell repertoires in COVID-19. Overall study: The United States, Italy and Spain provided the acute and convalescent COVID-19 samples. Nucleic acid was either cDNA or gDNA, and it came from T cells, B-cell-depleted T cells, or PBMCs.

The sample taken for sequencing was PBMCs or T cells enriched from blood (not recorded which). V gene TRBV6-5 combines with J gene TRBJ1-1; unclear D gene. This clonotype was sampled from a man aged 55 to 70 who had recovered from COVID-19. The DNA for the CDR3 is TGTGCCAGCACTTCTAACACTGAAGCTTTCTTT. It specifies CASTSNTEAFF.